One and the same sample provided the 16 T cell receptor beta chains below, sequenced in a study of cytomegalovirus exposure and HLA in healthy donors. The PCR ran on 60 Vbeta and 13 Jbeta primers. Sequencing was performed with immunoSEQ multiplex PCR; in TCRdb, only in-frame clones are kept and a portion is missing. Of around 180,000 clones listed, almost 85% are singletons. Source material: PBMCs. These receptors all stem from a woman aged 50 to 60 in good health and CMV-seronegative.

This rearrangement joins TRBV6-1 to TRBJ2-3, with D possibly matching TRBD2 (7 bases). Deletions cut 8 bases from V and 5 bases from J, with 20 bases between. From germline, CDR1 is MNHNS and CDR2 SASEGT. The length of the CDR3 is 15 residues. CDR3 sequence (DNA): TGTGCCAGCCCTAGAGGGGGGGGCAAAGTAGATACGCAGTATTTT. Its translation is CASPRGGGKVDTQYF.

V and J are TRBV7-2 and TRBJ2-5; D gene ambiguous. V lost 4 bases, J lost 7 bases, and 7 bases lay in between. Germline loops: CDR1 SGHTA, CDR2 FQGNSA. The length of the CDR3 is 11 residues. The CDR3 DNA is TGTGCCAGCAGCTCATCGGGGACCCAGTACTTC. Its protein product is CASSSSGTQYF.

The chain links TRBV27 to TRBJ1-4; 8 positions match TRBD1. J lost 3 bases, V lost 3 bases, and 6 bases had no gene match. Germline CDR1 is MNHEY and CDR2 is SMNVEV (reference sequence). The CDR3 is 16 residues long. The CDR3 bases are TGTGCCAGCAGTTTCGTTAGGGGACAGGCTAATGAAAAACTGTTTTTT. As protein: CASSFVRGQANEKLFF.

The gene calls are TRBV7-6 and TRBJ1-1, with 7 bases matching TRBD1. V lost 5 bases, J lost 7 bases, and 10 bases stayed unmatched. This CDR3 is built from 14 residues. Germline V gives CDR1 SGHVS, CDR2 FNYEAQ. The chain's CDR3 is CASSDQGGRVEAFF. The CDR3 bases are TGTGCCAGCAGCGACCAAGGGGGCAGGGTTGAAGCTTTCTTT.

V is TRBV7-8 and J is TRBJ2-7; weak D call: TRBD1 (6 bases). Trimming stripped 10 bases from V and 5 bases from J, with 15 bases between. Germline assignment: CDR1 SGHVS and CDR2 FQNEAQ. The CDR3 extends over 12 amino acids. Written as DNA, the CDR3 is TGTGCCACCCCGACAGGTTCCGACGAGCAGTACTTC. Its translation: CATPTGSDEQYF.

This clone turned up a few times. The chain employs TRBV5-6 and TRBJ2-3; D perhaps matches TRBD1 (5 bases). The V end was cut by 0 bases, the J end by 6 bases, with 11 bases between. The CDR3 covers 14 residues. CDR1 and CDR2 (germline): SGHDT, YYEEEE. The DNA for the CDR3 is TGTGCCAGCAGCTTGGGGGGCCACCAGGATACGCAGTATTTT. The encoded protein is CASSLGGHQDTQYF.

The chain joins TRBV6-1 to TRBJ1-5, with D maybe TRBD1 (6 bases). CDR1 and CDR2 (germline): MNHNS, SASEGT. The CDR3 spans 14 residues. V dropped 7 bases and J dropped 2 bases, with 12 bases sitting between them. The chain's CDR3 is CASTGSGGNQPQHF. Written as DNA, the CDR3 is TGTGCCAGCACGGGATCAGGGGGCAATCAGCCCCAGCATTTT.

This clone was observed once. This rearrangement joins TRBV27 to TRBJ2-1; weak D call: TRBD2 (6 bases). Germline V gene sequence: CDR1 MNHEY, CDR2 SMNVEV (reference sequence). The CDR3 totals 18 residues. With 0 bases removed from V and 7 bases from J, the gap between germline ends came to 22 bases. The CDR3 here is CASSLSPSPRDIVNEQFF. The CDR3, as DNA: TGTGCCAGCAGTTTATCCCCTTCGCCGCGGGATATAGTGAATGAGCAGTTCTTC.

This chain uses TRBV2 with TRBJ1-6; possible D gene TRBD1, 6 bases. V lost 4 bases and J lost 9, with 16 bases in between. The CDR3 is made up of 15 amino acids. CDR1 and CDR2 from the germline V gene are SNHLY and FYNNEI. The CDR3 spells CASSVQGEGISPLHF. DNA for the CDR3: TGTGCCAGCAGTGTACAGGGCGAGGGGATTTCACCCCTCCACTTT.

The genes are TRBV29-1 and TRBJ2-5; D gene uncertain. Germline CDR1 reads SQVTM; CDR2 reads ANQGSEA. V was shortened by 7 bases and J by 1 base, with 10 bases between the two germline ends. This CDR3 contains 12 residues. The CDR3 is CSAVYSQETQYF. The CDR3 coding sequence is TGCAGCGCAGTATACAGCCAAGAGACCCAGTACTTC.

This chain uses TRBV30 with TRBJ1-5; 8 positions agree with TRBD1. This CDR3 region has 16 residues. From germline, CDR1 is GTSNPN and CDR2 SVGIG (reference sequence). V shed 5 bases and J 0 bases; nucleotides not matched to a gene: 9. CDR3 residues: CAWSADRGGSNQPQHF. The CDR3 DNA is TGTGCCTGGTCGGCTGACAGGGGAGGTAGCAATCAGCCCCAGCATTTT.

This clone turned up a few times. The chain joins TRBV19 to TRBJ2-5, with 8 bases aligning to TRBD1. With 5 bases clipped from V and 14 bases from J, the junction kept 7 bases outside the gene matches. Germline V gene data show CDR1 as LNHDA and CDR2 as SQIVND (reference sequence). This CDR3 has 11 residues. Here the CDR3 reads CASSARDRNYF. The DNA for the CDR3 is TGTGCCAGTAGTGCCCGGGACAGGAACTACTTC.

The table lists this clone with a count of one. The chain is built from TRBV29-1 and TRBJ2-7, with D possibly matching TRBD1 (6 bases). From germline, CDR1 is SQVTM and CDR2 ANQGSEA. The CDR3 loop spans 12 amino acids. V was clipped by 7 bases and J by 4 bases, with 14 bases between them. This chain's CDR3 is CSGSTGDYEQYF. The DNA for the CDR3 is TGCAGCGGCTCGACAGGAGATTACGAGCAGTACTTC.

The chain carries TRBV25-1 and TRBJ2-7, with a possible D match to TRBD2 (6 bases). Germline CDR1 MGHDK, CDR2 SYGVNS. The CDR3 is made up of 13 amino acids. The V end was cut by 5 bases, the J end by 7 bases, with 15 bases between. The CDR3 region has the DNA TGTGCCAGCAGTCGGGACTCCTACGGGGAGCAGTACTTC. This codes for CASSRDSYGEQYF.

V and J are TRBV7-8 and TRBJ1-1, with D perhaps TRBD1 (6 bases). The CDR3 contains 15 residues. Between the trimmed V and J ends, which lost 5 bases and 0 bases, there was a span of 13 bases. From germline, CDR1 is SGHVS and CDR2 FQNEAQ. CDR3 nucleotide sequence: TGTGCCAGCAGCGTACAGGGTGAGGTGAACACTGAAGCTTTCTTT. It translates to CASSVQGEVNTEAFF.

The rearrangement uses TRBV4-1 and TRBJ2-3, with 10 bases aligning to TRBD2. The junction had 8 bases not matched to a gene; V was cut back by 0 bases and J by 2 bases. Germline V gene lookup returns CDR1 MGHRA and CDR2 YSYEKL. The CDR3 loop spans 18 amino acids. Here the CDR3 DNA reads TGCGCCAGCAGCCAAGAATCGCTAGCGGGGGCCCTCACAGATACGCAGTATTTT. It specifies CASSQESLAGALTDTQYF.